The 10 T cell receptor beta chains given below trace back to one sample, sequenced in a study of cytomegalovirus exposure and HLA in healthy donors. Sequencing was performed with immunoSEQ multiplex PCR; in TCRdb, only in-frame clones are kept and a portion is missing. The table shows 70,000 or so clones, with about 91% occurring only once. Sample: PBMCs. These receptors came from a man aged 18 to 29 in good health and CMV-seronegative.

The chain links TRBV6-5 to TRBJ2-4, with TRBD2 matching 9 bases. CDR3 length: 16 residues. The junction had 6 bases not matched to a gene; V was cut back by 4 bases and J by 2 bases. The germline gives CDR1 MNHEY, CDR2 SVGAGI. The CDR3 region is CASSFGTSPSKNIQYF. CDR3 bases: TGTGCCAGCAGTTTCGGGACTAGCCCCTCCAAAAACATTCAGTACTTC.

This clone was counted once. The rearrangement links TRBV27 to TRBJ2-7; 7 positions agree with TRBD2. J gave up 0 bases and V 4 bases, and 6 bases lay outside the gene matches. The CDR3 runs 15 residues. Germline V gives CDR1 MNHEY, CDR2 SMNVEV (reference sequence). The CDR3 DNA reads TGTGCCAGCAGTTGGACACTAGCGACCTCCTACGAGCAGTACTTC. Protein sequence: CASSWTLATSYEQYF.

The chain recombines TRBV9 with TRBJ1-3; the D is unclear. From germline, CDR1 is SGDLS and CDR2 YYNGEE. The CDR3 has 17 amino acids. V gave up 4 bases and J gave up 2 bases, with 19 bases separating them. As DNA, the CDR3 is TGTGCCAGCAGCCCCCAACAAATCTTCCGGGCTGGAAACACCATATATTTT. Translated, it gives CASSPQQIFRAGNTIYF.

The chain employs TRBV4-3 and TRBJ2-1; 8 bases map to TRBD1. CDR3 length: 15 amino acids. With 1 base clipped from V and 4 bases from J, the junction kept 3 bases outside the gene matches. Germline V CDR1 and CDR2: LGHNA, YSLEER. Here the CDR3 reads CASSQGTGRYNEQFF. In DNA form, the CDR3 reads TGCGCCAGCAGCCAAGGGACAGGGCGGTACAATGAGCAGTTCTTC.

The chain carries TRBV27 and TRBJ1-4; 8 nucleotides match TRBD1. The CDR3 is 14 amino acids. The germline V gene has CDR1 MNHEY and CDR2 SMNVEV (reference sequence). V was pared by 5 bases and J by 6 bases, with 5 bases of the junction left unmatched. The CDR3 region has the DNA TGTGCCAGCAGTCTTGGGACAGGCTATGAAAAACTGTTTTTT. Its protein product is CASSLGTGYEKLFF.

The chain has TRBV9 and TRBJ1-5; possible D gene TRBD1, 5 bases. This CDR3 comprises 15 residues. Deletions cut 4 bases from V and 0 bases from J, with 11 bases between. In germline, CDR1 is SGDLS, CDR2 YYNGEE. For the CDR3, the DNA is TGTGCCAGCAGCCGGGGGTCTTATAGCAATCAGCCCCAGCATTTT. Its protein is CASSRGSYSNQPQHF.

This clone was observed once. This chain uses TRBV6-4 with TRBJ2-1; weak D call: TRBD2 (6 bases). Germline CDR1 and CDR2: MRHNA and SNTAGT. V shed 4 bases and J shed 10 bases, with 11 bases lying between them. CDR3 size: 12 residues. CDR3 sequence (DNA): TGTGCCAGCAGTGGAATGGGGGGAGAGCAGTTCTTC. This codes for CASSGMGGEQFF.

The chain uses TRBV6-4 and TRBJ2-1, with a tentative D call TRBD1 (5 bases). CDR1 is MRHNA and CDR2 is SNTAGT in the germline V gene. The CDR3 extends over 15 amino acids. Trimming shortened V by 8 bases and J by 2 bases, and 16 bases separated the two germline ends. CDR3 protein: CASPNIDSPYNEQFF. The CDR3 DNA follows: TGTGCCAGCCCCAACATCGACAGTCCCTACAATGAGCAGTTCTTC.

This chain joins TRBV6-1 and TRBJ2-7; 10 bases agree with TRBD2. CDR1 and CDR2 from the germline V gene are MNHNS and SASEGT. This CDR3 spans 14 amino acids. The J segment lost 8 bases and the V segment lost 1 base, leaving 5 bases of the junction unmatched. The CDR3 DNA sequence: TGTGCCAGCAGTGAAGGGAGTAGCGGGAGGCAGCAGTACTTC. It yields the protein CASSEGSSGRQQYF.

This rearrangement joins TRBV4-3 to TRBJ2-3; 7 nucleotides align to TRBD2. CDR3 size: 15 residues. V dropped 0 bases and J dropped 7; count of bases not matched to a gene: 7. The germline CDR1 and CDR2 sequences are LGHNA and YSLEER. CDR3 in amino acids: CASSQDWASGNTQYF. Written as DNA, the CDR3 is TGCGCCAGCAGCCAAGATTGGGCCAGCGGGAATACGCAGTATTTT.